The rows below give T cell receptor beta chains drawn from one sample of a study of type 1 regulatory T cells. In TCRdb, the reads were re-called with MiXCR into one record per CDR3 protein. The sample lists 25,000 or so distinct CDR3 sequences, 72% occurring once. For these receptors, no antigen is known. The sequencing input was cultured T cells, either the whole culture or a sorted T cell fraction (not recorded which). These receptors were taken from a human donor in good health. CDR3s include the opening cysteine and the closing phenylalanine or tryptophan. Size values are once, few and many counts, or a class for expanded clones, and some rows have none.

CDR3 protein	V gene	clone size
CATSDPPGLAGAIPEQFF	TRBV24-1	.
CASRWRTYNEQFF	TRBV2	.
CASSPRRTQVAGNTGELFF	TRBV18	.
CASSQDARQGRAPGTQYF	TRBV4-3	.
CASSLAQGANVLTF	TRBV7-2	.
CASRADRAGYEQYF	TRBV6-5	few
CASSLGFGQGGETQYF	TRBV11-2	.
CSARTSGGARTQYF	TRBV20-1	.
CASSLEGGSYEQYF	TRBV5-1	.
CASSQGGTSRETQYF	TRBV3-1	.
CASRRGPQETQYF	TRBV7-9	.
CASSEVGYNQPQHF	TRBV6-1	.
CASSYSRRVYQETQYF	TRBV6-5	few
CSAGRSLGTQYF	TRBV20-1	.
CSAPGFDTQYF	TRBV20-1	.
CSAGGNRAGANYGYTF	TRBV20-1	.
CASSQLGQPNQPQHF	TRBV16	few
CASSSLAGDYNEQFF	TRBV11-2	.
CASKQGGVWNEQFF	TRBV6-6	.
CASSLNYEQYF	TRBV5-1	.
CASSQGDSTGSYEQYF	TRBV4-3	.
CASSLEQGTPQYF	TRBV7-8	few
CSVKSGTGGEGYTF	TRBV29-1	.
CSASPSGGSSGYEQYF	TRBV20-1	.
CASSSETGLVNEQFF	TRBV12-3/TRBV12-4	few
CASSPMSLAETQYF	TRBV14	.
CASKGTGVIETQYF	TRBV10-2	once
CASSHYNEQFF	TRBV12-3/TRBV12-4	.
CASSYSAGTGATQYF	TRBV6-5	.
CASSPIAGKETQYF	TRBV18	.
CASSSLGYSGGKTQYF	TRBV11-2	.
CASRGSNQPQHF	TRBV19	once
CAIRLAGVYEQYF	TRBV10-3	.
CSVAQNSYEQYF	TRBV29-1	.
CAWSRHGAEQPQHF	TRBV30	.
CSASTGELTEAFF	TRBV20-1	.
CASSNGRGSNYGYTF	TRBV7-9	.
CASSEWIRRSGANVLTF	TRBV2	.
CASSSGQPGNEKLFF	TRBV11-2	once
CAWKGGGIGEQYF	TRBV30	once
CSARGGENYGYTF	TRBV20-1	.
CASSARRTSGGEQFF	TRBV12-3/TRBV12-4	few
CAISGAGGHSEQFF	TRBV10-3	once